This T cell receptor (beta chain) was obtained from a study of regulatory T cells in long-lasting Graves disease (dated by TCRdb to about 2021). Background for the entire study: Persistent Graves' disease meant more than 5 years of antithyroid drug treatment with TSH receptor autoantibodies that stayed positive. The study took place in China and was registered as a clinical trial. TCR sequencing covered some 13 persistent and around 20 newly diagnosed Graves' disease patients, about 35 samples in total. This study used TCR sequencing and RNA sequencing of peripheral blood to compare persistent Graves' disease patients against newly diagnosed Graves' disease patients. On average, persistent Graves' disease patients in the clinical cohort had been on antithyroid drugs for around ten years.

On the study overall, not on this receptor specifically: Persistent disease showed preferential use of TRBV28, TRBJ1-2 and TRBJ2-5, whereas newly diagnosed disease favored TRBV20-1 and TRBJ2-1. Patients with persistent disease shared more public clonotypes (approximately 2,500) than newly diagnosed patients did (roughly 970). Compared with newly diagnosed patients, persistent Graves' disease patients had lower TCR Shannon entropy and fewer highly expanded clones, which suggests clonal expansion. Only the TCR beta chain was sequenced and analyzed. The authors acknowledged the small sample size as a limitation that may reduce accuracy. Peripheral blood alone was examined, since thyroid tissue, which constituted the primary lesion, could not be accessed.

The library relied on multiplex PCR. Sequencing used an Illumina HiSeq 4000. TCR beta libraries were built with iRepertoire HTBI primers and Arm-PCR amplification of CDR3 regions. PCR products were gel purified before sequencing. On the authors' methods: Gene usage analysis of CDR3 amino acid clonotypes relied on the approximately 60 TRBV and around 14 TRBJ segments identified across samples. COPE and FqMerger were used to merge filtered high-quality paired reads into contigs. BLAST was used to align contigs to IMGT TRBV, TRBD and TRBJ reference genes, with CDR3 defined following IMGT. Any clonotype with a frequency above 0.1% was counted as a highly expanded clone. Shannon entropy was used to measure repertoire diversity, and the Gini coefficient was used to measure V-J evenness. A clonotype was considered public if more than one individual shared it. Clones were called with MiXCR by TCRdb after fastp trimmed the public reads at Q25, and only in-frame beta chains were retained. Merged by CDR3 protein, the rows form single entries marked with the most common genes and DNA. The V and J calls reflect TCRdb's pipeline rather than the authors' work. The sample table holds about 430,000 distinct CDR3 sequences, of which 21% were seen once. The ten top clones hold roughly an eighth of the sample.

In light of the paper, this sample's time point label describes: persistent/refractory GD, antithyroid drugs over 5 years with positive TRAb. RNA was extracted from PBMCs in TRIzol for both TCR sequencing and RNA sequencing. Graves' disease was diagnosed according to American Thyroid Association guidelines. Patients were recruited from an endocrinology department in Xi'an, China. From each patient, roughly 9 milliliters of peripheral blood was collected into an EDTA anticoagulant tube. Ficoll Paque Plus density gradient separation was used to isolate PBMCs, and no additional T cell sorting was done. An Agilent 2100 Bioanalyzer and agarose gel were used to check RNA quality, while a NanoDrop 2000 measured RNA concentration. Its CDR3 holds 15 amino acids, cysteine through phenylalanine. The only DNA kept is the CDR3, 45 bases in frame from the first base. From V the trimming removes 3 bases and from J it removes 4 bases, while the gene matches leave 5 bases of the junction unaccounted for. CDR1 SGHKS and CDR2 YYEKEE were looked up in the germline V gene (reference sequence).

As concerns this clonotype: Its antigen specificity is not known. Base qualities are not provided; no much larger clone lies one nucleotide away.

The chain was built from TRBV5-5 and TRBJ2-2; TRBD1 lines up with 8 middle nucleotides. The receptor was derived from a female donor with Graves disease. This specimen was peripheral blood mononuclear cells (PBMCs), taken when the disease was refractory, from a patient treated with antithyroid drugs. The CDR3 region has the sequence CASSSRTGSTGELFF. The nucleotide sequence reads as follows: TGTGCCAGCAGCTCCCGGACAGGGTCCACCGGGGAGCTGTTTTTT.